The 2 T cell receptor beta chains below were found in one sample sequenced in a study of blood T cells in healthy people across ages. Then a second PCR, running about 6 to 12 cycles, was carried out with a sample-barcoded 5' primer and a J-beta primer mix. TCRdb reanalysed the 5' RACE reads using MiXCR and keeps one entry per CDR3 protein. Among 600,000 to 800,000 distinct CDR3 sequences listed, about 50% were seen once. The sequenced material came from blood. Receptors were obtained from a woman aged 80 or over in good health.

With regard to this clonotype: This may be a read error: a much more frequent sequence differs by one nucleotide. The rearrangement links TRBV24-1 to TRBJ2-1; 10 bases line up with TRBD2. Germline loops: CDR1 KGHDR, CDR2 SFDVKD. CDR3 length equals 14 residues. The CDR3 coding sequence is TGTGTCACCAGTGACCTACTAGCGGGGAATGAGCAGTTCTTC. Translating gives CVTSDLLAGNEQFF.

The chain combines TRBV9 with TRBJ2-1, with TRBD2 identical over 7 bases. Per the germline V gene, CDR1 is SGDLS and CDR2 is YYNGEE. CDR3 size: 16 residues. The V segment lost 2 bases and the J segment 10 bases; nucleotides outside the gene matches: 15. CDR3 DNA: TGTGCCAGCAGCGTCGATTCTAGCGGAGACACCGGGGAGCAGTTCTTC. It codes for CASSVDSSGDTGEQFF.